This T cell receptor (beta chain) was profiled in a study of shared clonotypes between healthy human individuals (dated by TCRdb to 2020 to 2022). For the study in its entirety: The cohort included three men and a couple of women between 18 and 49 years of age. To estimate repertoire size and how much clonotype sharing occurs between individuals, the study deeply sequenced the blood TCR repertoires of about 5 healthy adults. Per donor, three plates each were used for CD4 naive and CD4 memory, two for CD8 naive, and one for CD8 memory. Between about 0.8 and 9 billion PBMCs per donor were obtained by leukapheresis. To increase sequencing depth and limit assay-specific biases, TCR repertoire library preparation and sequencing were carried out by different laboratories using diverse techniques.

The investigation overall reported the following: About 5% of naive CD4, around 4% of naive CD8, around 2.3% of memory CD4, and roughly 0.4% of memory CD8 clonotypes were shared across several donors. Estimated clonotype richness was generally larger for naive than for memory subsets. Clonotypes shared by all four sorted-subset donors showed higher generation probabilities than non-shared clonotypes. Because the study included a small number of donors, the genetic and exposure-history diversity represented was limited. Pairwise subsampling led to the expectation that sequencing depth would affect the degree of clonotype sharing among donors. Sampling was restricted to blood, and TCR repertoires in tissue are likely to differ from TCR repertoires in blood. Incomplete sequencing was indicated by rarefaction of sorted-subset datasets, despite the large sequencing depth.

The donors were healthy, HIV-negative adults with no recently reported acute infections or vaccinations. Every donor was a Caucasian adult residing in Nashville, Tennessee, USA. Magnetic negative selection was used to enrich CD4+ T cells, after which naive cells were positively selected on CD45RA and the negative fraction became the memory subset. Blood was collected by leukapheresis, and PBMCs were isolated by Ficoll-Histopaque density gradient centrifugation and then cryopreserved in liquid nitrogen vapor phase. Analytical flow cytometry was used to check the purity and quantity of each magnetically sorted T cell population. Genomic DNA was isolated from each sorted fraction and quantified by UV absorbance on a Nanodrop 2000c. Details on this clone: No cognate antigen has been identified for it. Base qualities are not recorded, but no much larger clone differs from it by a single base.

Per the germline V gene, KGHSH is the CDR1 and LQKENI is the CDR2. From the cysteine through the phenylalanine, the CDR3 covers 16 amino acids. Only CDR3 DNA is held: 48 bases, read in frame from base 1. V is reduced by 3 bases and J by 5 bases, leaving a spacing of 17 bases between them. TCR CDR3 regions were amplified from genomic DNA by multiplex PCR using the deep immunoSEQ assay. For each cell subset, the extracted genomic DNA was distributed evenly across all wells of several immunoSEQ 96-well plates, and each plate served as one replicate. For sorted subsets, each replicate PCR was loaded with 200 to 250 ng genomic DNA, equivalent to 30,000 to 35,000 T cell genomes. Purified libraries were measured with a Qubit 3.0 fluorometer, size-checked on a Bioanalyzer 2100, and measured again with the KAPA Library Quantification kit. Every immunoSEQ 96-well plate was sequenced on a dedicated single-read 150-cycle Illumina NextSeq 550 flow cell. The authors' analysis ran thus. Because only junctional sequences without quality scores were contained in the immunoSEQ output, filtering matching that applied to full-length reads could not be performed. Sequences were annotated with PyIR, a Python wrapper for IgBLAST v1.9, using IMGT germline references to assign V/J genes and CDR3. Any read was removed if the V/J assignment was weak (E-value above 1e-6), the CDR3 was missing, or the read contained stop codons, out-of-frame junctions, or ambiguous translated residues. A V3J clonotype was defined by an identical inferred V gene, J gene, and CDR3 amino acid sequence. The percentage overlap between two repertoires was calculated by dividing the number of shared unique clonotypes by the size of the smaller repertoire. Richness of each repertoire was evaluated using RTK rarefaction, the Chao1 estimator, and Recon v2.1 estimates of unobserved clonotypes. OLGA was used to compute generation probabilities for all TCRbeta clonotypes that the gDNA method yielded from a handful of donors. As stored in TCRdb, this immuneACCESS dataset retains in-frame rearrangements with V and J assigned. A fraction of the clones does not appear; measured against another copy, unresolved V genes explain less than half of the discrepancy, and the remainder lacks a known reason. Clone size and the V and J calls come from that table; the DNA yielded D and trimming. This sample lists approximately 2.1 million clones; roughly 93% were detected once. The ten most abundant clones make up under 0.45% of the sample.

The sequencing sample was made of naive CD4+ T cells from PBMCs. Reading the label with the study, this specimen's cell subset or site is: CD45RA+ positively selected. The receptor comes from a man aged 18 to 35 in good health. Some clones in this sample may be carry-over from other donors' samples. This chain joins TRBV18 to TRBJ1-5; the D gene is perhaps TRBD1, on 6 matching bases. The CDR3 is CASSPQGGGVYQPQHF. The bases are TGTGCCAGCTCACCTCAAGGAGGGGGGGTCTATCAGCCCCAGCATTTT.